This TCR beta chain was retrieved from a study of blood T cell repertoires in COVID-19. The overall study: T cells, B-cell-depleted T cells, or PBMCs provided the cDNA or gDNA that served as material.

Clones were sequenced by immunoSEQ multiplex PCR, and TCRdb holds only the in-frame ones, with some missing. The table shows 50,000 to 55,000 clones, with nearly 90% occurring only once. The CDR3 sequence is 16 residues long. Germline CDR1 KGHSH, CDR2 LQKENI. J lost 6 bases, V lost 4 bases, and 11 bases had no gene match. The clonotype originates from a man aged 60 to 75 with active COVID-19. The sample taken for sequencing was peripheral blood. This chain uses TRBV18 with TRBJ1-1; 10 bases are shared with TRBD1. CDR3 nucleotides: TGTGCCAGCTCACGTACCGGGACAGGGGCGTTTCCTGAAGCTTTCTTT. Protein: CASSRTGTGAFPEAFF.